The rows below give T cell receptor beta chains drawn from one sample of a study of shared clonotypes between healthy human individuals. The assay was immunoSEQ multiplex PCR, and TCRdb's table has in-frame clones only and misses some. The table shows roughly 1,000,000 clones, with 75% to 85% occurring only once. The sequenced sample was memory CD4+ T cells from PBMCs. These receptor sequences come from a man aged 18-30 years in good health. Some clones in this sample may be carry-over from other donors' samples. The CDR3 runs from the conserved cysteine through the conserved F or W. The D gene is left open where the match is weak. The size of a clone is reported for some rows only, either as once, few or many, or as a class for expanded clones.

d_gene: NA; j_gene: TRBJ1-2; abundance: few; v_gene: TRBV27; CDR3nt: TGTGCCAGCAGTGCCCTTGGGACGAAAAGCTATGGCTACACCTTC; CDR3aa: CASSALGTKSYGYTF
d_gene: NA; j_gene: TRBJ2-7; abundance: NA; v_gene: TRBV7-9; CDR3nt: TGTGCCAGCAGCACCCCAGGGGTATTTCCGCGGGAGCAGTACTTC; CDR3aa: CASSTPGVFPREQYF
d_gene: NA; j_gene: TRBJ2-3; abundance: NA; v_gene: TRBV9; CDR3nt: TGTGCCAGCAGCGTACTTGACACAGATACGCAGTATTTT; CDR3aa: CASSVLDTDTQYF
d_gene: TRBD2; j_gene: TRBJ2-7; abundance: NA; v_gene: TRBV6-5; CDR3nt: TGTGCCAGCAGTTCGTCTCTAGCGGAAGCCTGGTCCGAGCAGTACTTC; CDR3aa: CASSSSLAEAWSEQYF
d_gene: TRBD2; j_gene: TRBJ2-3; abundance: NA; v_gene: TRBV28; CDR3nt: TGTGCCAGCAGAAAAGCGGGAGTTGTCACAGATACGCAGTATTTT; CDR3aa: CASRKAGVVTDTQYF
d_gene: TRBD1; j_gene: TRBJ2-5; abundance: NA; v_gene: TRBV4-2; CDR3nt: TGTGCCAGCAGCGGGACAGGGCGATCAGAGACCCAGTACTTC; CDR3aa: CASSGTGRSETQYF
d_gene: TRBD1; j_gene: TRBJ1-5; abundance: NA; v_gene: TRBV27; CDR3nt: TGTGCCAGCAGCCCGATCGACAGGGGTAGGAATCAGCCCCAGCATTTT; CDR3aa: CASSPIDRGRNQPQHF
d_gene: NA; j_gene: TRBJ1-1; abundance: NA; v_gene: TRBV18; CDR3nt: TGTGCCAGCTCACCTAACCTCGAGAGGGCTTTCTTT; CDR3aa: CASSPNLERAFF
d_gene: NA; j_gene: TRBJ1-2; abundance: NA; v_gene: TRBV11-1; CDR3nt: TGTGCCAGCAGCTTGACCCAGGGCCGTGGCTACACCTTC; CDR3aa: CASSLTQGRGYTF
d_gene: NA; j_gene: TRBJ1-3; abundance: once; v_gene: TRBV7-9; CDR3nt: TGTGCCAGCAGCTCGACAGCTCGGGACACCATATATTTT; CDR3aa: CASSSTARDTIYF
d_gene: TRBD2; j_gene: TRBJ2-1; abundance: once; v_gene: TRBV11-3; CDR3nt: TGTGCCAGCAGCCCGGGACTAGCGGGAGTGGGTAATGAGCAGTTCTTC; CDR3aa: CASSPGLAGVGNEQFF
d_gene: NA; j_gene: TRBJ2-7; abundance: NA; v_gene: TRBV6-5; CDR3nt: TGTGCCAGCAGTATCCCCGGACGATCCCACGAGCAGTACTTC; CDR3aa: CASSIPGRSHEQYF
d_gene: NA; j_gene: TRBJ1-4; abundance: NA; v_gene: TRBV13; CDR3nt: TGTGCCAGCAGCCCCTGGACAGCGCCGAATGAAAAACTGTTTTTT; CDR3aa: CASSPWTAPNEKLFF
d_gene: NA; j_gene: TRBJ2-1; abundance: once; v_gene: TRBV7-2; CDR3nt: TGTGCCAGCAGCCGCGGACTAAGTAGGTCCTACAATGAGCAGTTCTTC; CDR3aa: CASSRGLSRSYNEQFF
d_gene: TRBD1; j_gene: TRBJ1-5; abundance: NA; v_gene: TRBV30; CDR3nt: TGTGCCTGGAGTTACAGGGGTAATCAGCCCCAGCATTTT; CDR3aa: CAWSYRGNQPQHF
d_gene: TRBD1; j_gene: TRBJ2-5; abundance: NA; v_gene: TRBV5-1; CDR3nt: TGCGCCAGCAGCTTGACAGGGGCTCAAGAGACCCAGTACTTC; CDR3aa: CASSLTGAQETQYF
d_gene: TRBD2; j_gene: TRBJ2-5; abundance: NA; v_gene: TRBV27; CDR3nt: TGTGCCAGCCGATTGTTAGCGGGAGGGCCGGTTTCCGAGACCCAGTACTTC; CDR3aa: CASRLLAGGPVSETQYF
d_gene: NA; j_gene: TRBJ1-5; abundance: few; v_gene: TRBV29-1; CDR3nt: TGCAGCGTCGCCGGCACAGGTCCTGACGCGCCCCAGCATTTT; CDR3aa: CSVAGTGPDAPQHF
d_gene: NA; j_gene: TRBJ1-2; abundance: NA; v_gene: TRBV5-6; CDR3nt: TGTGCCAGCAGCTTGGATGGGGGAAATGGCTACACCTTC; CDR3aa: CASSLDGGNGYTF
d_gene: NA; j_gene: TRBJ2-5; abundance: NA; v_gene: TRBV7-6; CDR3nt: TGTGCCAGCAGCTTAGAGACGGCCGATCGGGAGTACTTC; CDR3aa: CASSLETADREYF
d_gene: NA; j_gene: TRBJ2-1; abundance: NA; v_gene: TRBV5-4; CDR3nt: TGTGCCAGCAGCTTGGTCCAGGGTTCCTACAATGAGCAGTTCTTC; CDR3aa: CASSLVQGSYNEQFF
d_gene: NA; j_gene: TRBJ2-7; abundance: NA; v_gene: TRBV5-8; CDR3nt: TGTGCCAGCAGCTTGGGATCCCGACACTCCTACGAGCAGTACTTC; CDR3aa: CASSLGSRHSYEQYF
d_gene: NA; j_gene: TRBJ1-1; abundance: NA; v_gene: TRBV7-6; CDR3nt: TGTGCCAGCAGCTTAGCGGCGGGAACTGAAGCTTTCTTT; CDR3aa: CASSLAAGTEAFF
d_gene: TRBD2; j_gene: TRBJ2-5; abundance: NA; v_gene: TRBV7-9; CDR3nt: TGTGCCAGCAGCCAGCCTAGCGGGAGGGCCGTAGAGACCCAGTACTTC; CDR3aa: CASSQPSGRAVETQYF
d_gene: NA; j_gene: TRBJ1-3; abundance: few; v_gene: TRBV29-1; CDR3nt: TGCAGCGCTGCGGCCCGGTACTCTGGAAACACCATATATTTT; CDR3aa: CSAAARYSGNTIYF
d_gene: TRBD1; j_gene: TRBJ1-2; abundance: once; v_gene: TRBV14; CDR3nt: TGTGCCAGCAGCCCGAGGACAGGGGGCCCCTCTAACTATGGCTACACCTTC; CDR3aa: CASSPRTGGPSNYGYTF
d_gene: TRBD2; j_gene: TRBJ2-2; abundance: NA; v_gene: TRBV6-4; CDR3nt: TGTGCCAGTTCTAGCGGTGCCCGTGTGGGGGAGCTGTTTTTT; CDR3aa: CASSSGARVGELFF
d_gene: NA; j_gene: TRBJ2-3; abundance: NA; v_gene: TRBV28; CDR3nt: TGTGCCAGCAGTTTAGTTAACCCAGATACGCAGTATTTT; CDR3aa: CASSLVNPDTQYF
d_gene: NA; j_gene: TRBJ2-5; abundance: once; v_gene: TRBV5-4; CDR3nt: TGTGCCAGCAGCTTTAGCAGGGGACGAGAGACCCAGTACTTC; CDR3aa: CASSFSRGRETQYF
d_gene: TRBD2; j_gene: TRBJ2-5; abundance: NA; v_gene: TRBV27; CDR3nt: TGTGCCAGCATTGGCGGGAGGAGGGAGACCCAGTACTTC; CDR3aa: CASIGGRRETQYF
d_gene: TRBD2; j_gene: TRBJ2-1; abundance: NA; v_gene: TRBV28; CDR3nt: TGTGCCAGCAGTTTACGACTAGCCTGGGGTGAGCAGTTCTTC; CDR3aa: CASSLRLAWGEQFF
d_gene: NA; j_gene: TRBJ1-1; abundance: NA; v_gene: TRBV5-1; CDR3nt: TGCGCCAGCAGCCCCGTCACGTCGGCCGCTGAAGCTTTCTTT; CDR3aa: CASSPVTSAAEAFF
d_gene: TRBD2; j_gene: TRBJ2-3; abundance: NA; v_gene: TRBV18; CDR3nt: TGTGCCAGCTCACCTTCTAGCGGGACCACAGATACGCAGTATTTT; CDR3aa: CASSPSSGTTDTQYF
d_gene: TRBD1; j_gene: TRBJ2-2; abundance: NA; v_gene: TRBV6-6; CDR3nt: TGTGCCAGCAGTCGCGGACAGGGATGGGACACCGGGGAGCTGTTTTTT; CDR3aa: CASSRGQGWDTGELFF
d_gene: NA; j_gene: TRBJ1-1; abundance: NA; v_gene: TRBV5-6; CDR3nt: TGTGCCAGCAGCTTGGATGCCAACACTGAAGCTTTCTTT; CDR3aa: CASSLDANTEAFF